These T cell receptor beta chains were read from a single sample in a study of T cells after yellow fever vaccination. TCRdb fed the 5' RACE reads into MiXCR, producing one record per CDR3 protein. The table lists under 550,000 distinct CDR3 sequences, about a fifth of them singletons. This material consisted of PBMCs, taken approximately 22 days after the first yellow fever vaccination. These receptors originate from a man aged 18 to 30 who received the YFV17D yellow fever vaccine. Both conserved end residues are part of each CDR3. Fields, in order: J gene, clone size, D gene, V gene, CDR3 protein, CDR3 DNA. The D gene is left open where the match is weak. Expanded clones are given a class, and other clones once, few, many or no size at all.

j_gene: TRBJ1-2
abundance: once
d_gene: -
v_gene: TRBV6-5
CDR3aa: CASSYSSGNYGYTF
CDR3nt: TGTGCCAGCAGTTACTCGTCAGGGAACTATGGCTACACCTTC

j_gene: TRBJ2-3
abundance: -
d_gene: TRBD2
v_gene: TRBV15
CDR3aa: CATSRYPGGTSTDTQYF
CDR3nt: TGTGCCACCAGCAGATACCCCGGGGGGACTAGCACAGATACGCAGTATTTT

j_gene: TRBJ2-5
abundance: few
d_gene: -
v_gene: TRBV9
CDR3aa: CASSVDGYQETQYF
CDR3nt: TGTGCCAGCAGCGTAGACGGGTACCAAGAGACCCAGTACTTC

j_gene: TRBJ2-2
abundance: many
d_gene: TRBD1
v_gene: TRBV4-3
CDR3aa: CASSQGVGQATGELFF
CDR3nt: TGCGCCAGCAGCCAAGGGGTGGGACAGGCAACCGGGGAGCTGTTTTTT

j_gene: TRBJ1-2
abundance: few
d_gene: TRBD1
v_gene: TRBV6-2/TRBV6-3
CDR3aa: CASTDRRHGYTF
CDR3nt: TGTGCCAGCACGGACAGGAGACATGGCTACACCTTC

j_gene: TRBJ1-5
abundance: few
d_gene: -
v_gene: TRBV10-3
CDR3aa: CAISPTNQPQHF
CDR3nt: TGTGCCATCAGCCCAACAAATCAGCCCCAGCATTTT

j_gene: TRBJ1-1
abundance: -
d_gene: TRBD1
v_gene: TRBV6-1
CDR3aa: CASRPRQGAGTEAFF
CDR3nt: TGTGCCAGCAGACCCAGACAGGGGGCGGGCACTGAAGCTTTCTTT

j_gene: TRBJ1-5
abundance: few
d_gene: TRBD1
v_gene: TRBV6-2/TRBV6-3
CDR3aa: CASNPGTGVQPQHF
CDR3nt: TGTGCCAGCAACCCAGGGACAGGGGTCCAGCCCCAGCATTTT

j_gene: TRBJ1-2
abundance: -
d_gene: TRBD1
v_gene: TRBV12-3/TRBV12-4
CDR3aa: CASSYGQGNYGYTF
CDR3nt: TGTGCCAGCAGTTACGGACAGGGCAACTATGGCTACACCTTC

j_gene: TRBJ2-5
abundance: -
d_gene: TRBD1
v_gene: TRBV7-2
CDR3aa: CASSRDRYSETQYF
CDR3nt: TGTGCCAGCAGCCGGGACAGATATAGCGAGACCCAGTACTTC

j_gene: TRBJ1-1
abundance: -
d_gene: TRBD1
v_gene: TRBV5-1
CDR3aa: CASSLTGGLMNTEAFF
CDR3nt: TGCGCCAGCAGCTTGACAGGGGGCTTAATGAACACTGAAGCTTTCTTT

j_gene: TRBJ2-3
abundance: -
d_gene: -
v_gene: TRBV24-1
CDR3aa: CATSDPSTDTQYF
CDR3nt: TGTGCCACCAGTGACCCAAGCACAGATACGCAGTATTTT

j_gene: TRBJ2-3
abundance: -
d_gene: TRBD2
v_gene: TRBV5-1
CDR3aa: CASSLAPTSGGADTQYF
CDR3nt: TGCGCCAGCAGCTTGGCTCCTACTAGCGGGGGGGCAGATACGCAGTATTTT

j_gene: TRBJ2-4
abundance: -
d_gene: -
v_gene: TRBV6-2/TRBV6-3
CDR3aa: CASSLTPTNIQYF
CDR3nt: TGTGCCAGCAGTCTCACTCCAACAAACATTCAGTACTTC

j_gene: TRBJ2-7
abundance: -
d_gene: TRBD1
v_gene: TRBV9
CDR3aa: CASSGNPGTGTNEQYF
CDR3nt: TGTGCCAGCAGCGGAAATCCTGGGACAGGTACTAACGAGCAGTACTTC

j_gene: TRBJ2-7
abundance: -
d_gene: -
v_gene: TRBV19
CDR3aa: CASSTYFRGSYEQYF
CDR3nt: TGTGCCAGTAGTACGTATTTCCGTGGTTCCTACGAGCAGTACTTC

j_gene: TRBJ1-2
abundance: few
d_gene: -
v_gene: TRBV21-1
CDR3aa: CASGPGTRNYGYTF
CDR3nt: TGTGCCAGCGGTCCCGGGACAAGGAACTATGGCTACACCTTC

j_gene: TRBJ1-1
abundance: -
d_gene: TRBD1
v_gene: TRBV6-1
CDR3aa: CASREGQGWNTEAFF
CDR3nt: TGTGCCAGCAGAGAAGGACAGGGGTGGAACACTGAAGCTTTCTTT

j_gene: TRBJ2-7
abundance: few
d_gene: TRBD1
v_gene: TRBV4-3
CDR3aa: CASSHAPGQLYEQYF
CDR3nt: TGCGCCAGCAGCCACGCCCCGGGACAGCTCTACGAGCAGTACTTC

j_gene: TRBJ1-5
abundance: few
d_gene: TRBD1
v_gene: TRBV20-1
CDR3aa: CSATQGGNQPQHF
CDR3nt: TGCAGTGCTACCCAGGGGGGAAATCAGCCCCAGCATTTT

j_gene: TRBJ2-1
abundance: few
d_gene: TRBD2
v_gene: TRBV3-1
CDR3aa: CASSLNLLAGSSSYNEQFF
CDR3nt: TGTGCCAGCAGCCTCAACTTACTAGCGGGGTCCAGCTCCTACAATGAGCAGTTCTTC

j_gene: TRBJ1-4
abundance: -
d_gene: -
v_gene: TRBV30
CDR3aa: CAPGKVTTNEKLFF
CDR3nt: TGTGCCCCGGGGAAGGTGACAACTAATGAAAAACTGTTTTTT

j_gene: TRBJ2-2
abundance: -
d_gene: TRBD1
v_gene: TRBV12-3/TRBV12-4
CDR3aa: CASSLAQGAGTGELFF
CDR3nt: TGTGCCAGCAGTTTAGCGCAGGGGGCTGGCACCGGGGAGCTGTTTTTT

j_gene: TRBJ2-3
abundance: -
d_gene: -
v_gene: TRBV5-1
CDR3aa: CASSPTGIPDTQYF
CDR3nt: TGCGCCAGCAGCCCAACAGGGATCCCAGATACGCAGTATTTT

j_gene: TRBJ2-5
abundance: -
d_gene: -
v_gene: TRBV5-1
CDR3aa: CASSGAGPELETQYF
CDR3nt: TGCGCCAGCAGTGGGGCGGGACCTGAGTTAGAGACCCAGTACTTC

j_gene: TRBJ2-5
abundance: -
d_gene: -
v_gene: TRBV7-2
CDR3aa: CASSPGPGGTQYF
CDR3nt: TGTGCCAGCAGCCCCGGCCCCGGGGGGACCCAGTACTTC

j_gene: TRBJ2-3
abundance: -
d_gene: -
v_gene: TRBV29-1
CDR3aa: CSVEWAGSTDTQYF
CDR3nt: TGCAGCGTTGAGTGGGCAGGGTCCACAGATACGCAGTATTTT

j_gene: TRBJ1-2
abundance: -
d_gene: TRBD1
v_gene: TRBV7-2
CDR3aa: CASSIYQGGRYYGYTF
CDR3nt: TGTGCCAGCAGCATATACCAGGGGGGGCGATACTATGGCTACACCTTC

j_gene: TRBJ1-1
abundance: -
d_gene: TRBD1
v_gene: TRBV4-2
CDR3aa: CASSQDSRTGNTEAFF
CDR3nt: TGTGCCAGCAGCCAAGATTCGCGGACAGGGAACACTGAAGCTTTCTTT

j_gene: TRBJ1-2
abundance: few
d_gene: -
v_gene: TRBV15
CDR3aa: CATSRDVMSDGYTF
CDR3nt: TGTGCCACCAGCAGAGATGTGATGAGCGATGGCTACACCTTC

j_gene: TRBJ1-2
abundance: -
d_gene: -
v_gene: TRBV20-1
CDR3aa: CSARTSGFKGYTF
CDR3nt: TGCAGTGCTAGAACCTCAGGGTTCAAAGGCTACACCTTC

j_gene: TRBJ1-4
abundance: -
d_gene: -
v_gene: TRBV6-1
CDR3aa: CASRDLSTEKLFF
CDR3nt: TGTGCCAGCCGGGACCTCTCAACTGAAAAACTGTTTTTT

j_gene: TRBJ1-4
abundance: few
d_gene: -
v_gene: TRBV5-1
CDR3aa: CASSPGVLSTNEKLFF
CDR3nt: TGCGCCAGCAGTCCCGGGGTGTTATCAACTAATGAAAAACTGTTTTTT

j_gene: TRBJ2-5
abundance: few
d_gene: TRBD2
v_gene: TRBV12-3/TRBV12-4
CDR3aa: CATQLAGVQETQYF
CDR3nt: TGTGCCACCCAACTAGCGGGGGTTCAAGAGACCCAGTACTTC

j_gene: TRBJ2-5
abundance: many
d_gene: TRBD2
v_gene: TRBV4-1
CDR3aa: CASSFGLAGETQYF
CDR3nt: TGCGCCAGCAGCTTCGGACTAGCGGGAGAGACCCAGTACTTC

j_gene: TRBJ2-7
abundance: -
d_gene: -
v_gene: TRBV7-6
CDR3aa: CASSLAGKTGGSSSYEQYF
CDR3nt: TGTGCCAGCAGCTTAGCGGGGAAAACGGGGGGCTCTAGCTCCTACGAGCAGTACTTC

j_gene: TRBJ2-2
abundance: many
d_gene: TRBD2
v_gene: TRBV20-1
CDR3aa: CSAKGSSGDTGELFF
CDR3nt: TGCAGTGCTAAAGGCTCTAGCGGGGACACCGGGGAGCTGTTTTTT

j_gene: TRBJ2-4
abundance: few
d_gene: -
v_gene: TRBV28
CDR3aa: CASSLTETLAKNIQYF
CDR3nt: TGTGCCAGCAGTTTGACGGAAACCCTAGCCAAAAACATTCAGTACTTC

j_gene: TRBJ2-1
abundance: few
d_gene: -
v_gene: TRBV5-1
CDR3aa: CASSAYLRGAPNNEQFF
CDR3nt: TGCGCCAGCAGCGCTTACCTTCGGGGTGCGCCCAATAATGAGCAGTTCTTC

j_gene: TRBJ2-3
abundance: few
d_gene: TRBD1
v_gene: TRBV12-3/TRBV12-4
CDR3aa: CASSSTLGQGLDTQYF
CDR3nt: TGTGCCAGCAGTTCGACGCTGGGACAGGGGCTAGATACGCAGTATTTT

j_gene: TRBJ2-2
abundance: -
d_gene: -
v_gene: TRBV7-2
CDR3aa: CASSLGPPGELFF
CDR3nt: TGTGCCAGCAGCTTAGGTCCCCCCGGGGAGCTGTTTTTT

j_gene: TRBJ2-5
abundance: -
d_gene: -
v_gene: TRBV6-2/TRBV6-3
CDR3aa: CASSRPTYQETQYF
CDR3nt: TGTGCCAGCAGTCGCCCCACGTACCAAGAGACCCAGTACTTC

j_gene: TRBJ2-1
abundance: few
d_gene: TRBD1
v_gene: TRBV15
CDR3aa: CATSRVPGTGRDEQFF
CDR3nt: TGTGCCACCAGCAGGGTCCCCGGGACAGGGAGGGATGAGCAGTTCTTC

j_gene: TRBJ1-1
abundance: -
d_gene: -
v_gene: TRBV15
CDR3aa: CATSRDPLNTEAFF
CDR3nt: TGTGCCACCAGCAGAGATCCGCTAAACACTGAAGCTTTCTTT

j_gene: TRBJ1-5
abundance: -
d_gene: -
v_gene: TRBV6-5
CDR3aa: CASSLYGNQPQHF
CDR3nt: TGTGCCAGCAGTTTATATGGAAATCAGCCCCAGCATTTT

j_gene: TRBJ2-2
abundance: few
d_gene: TRBD1
v_gene: TRBV29-1
CDR3aa: CSVFDRGKAGELFF
CDR3nt: TGCAGCGTTTTCGACAGGGGAAAAGCCGGGGAGCTGTTTTTT

j_gene: TRBJ1-2
abundance: few
d_gene: -
v_gene: TRBV10-2
CDR3aa: CASCLGPGDGYTF
CDR3nt: TGCGCCAGCTGCCTCGGGCCGGGGGATGGCTACACCTTC

j_gene: TRBJ1-5
abundance: -
d_gene: -
v_gene: TRBV6-6
CDR3aa: CASGTNQPQHF
CDR3nt: TGTGCCAGCGGCACTAATCAGCCCCAGCATTTT

j_gene: TRBJ2-1
abundance: -
d_gene: -
v_gene: TRBV6-1
CDR3aa: CASRADARRTVVGEQFF
CDR3nt: TGTGCCAGCAGAGCCGACGCCAGAAGGACGGTCGTGGGTGAGCAGTTCTTC

j_gene: TRBJ2-3
abundance: -
d_gene: TRBD2
v_gene: TRBV20-1
CDR3aa: CSAGDSGGRTDTQYF
CDR3nt: TGCAGTGCTGGGGACAGCGGGGGGCGCACAGATACGCAGTATTTT